The rows below give T cell receptor beta chains drawn from one sample of a study of blood T cell repertoires in COVID-19. Some clones are missing from TCRdb's copy, which holds only in-frame ones; the method was immunoSEQ multiplex PCR. The table lists some 320,000 clones, over 85% of them singletons. Sample: peripheral blood. The receptors were gathered from a woman in her twenties or thirties with COVID-19, enrolled during active disease. Each CDR3 is given with its conserved first and last residue.

v_gene,CDR3aa
TRBV19,CASSTRGLAGRAYEQYF
TRBV3-1/TRBV3-2,CASSQVGGGDWETQYF
TRBV5-1,CASSLTGTDQPQHF
TRBV29-1,CSVVFKQLQYF
TRBV29-1,CSADRDFDYGYTF
TRBV28,CASAIGGQGRNSPLHF
TRBV6-1,CASSEQGGYSNQPQHF
TRBV28,CASRTRQGTSSPLHF
TRBV10-1,CASSGGDYDEAFF
TRBV3-1/TRBV3-2,CASSQTPDRGYGYTF
TRBV19,CASSDGQGLIEAFF
TRBV6-5,CASSISGGALNEQFF
TRBV23-1,CASSPRGLYGYTF
TRBV3-1/TRBV3-2,CASGTRTGSYRQETQYF
TRBV29-1,CSVSQGAGAEAFF
TRBV11-2,CASSTPRGDREQYF
TRBV9,CASSTPDRVFSGANVLTF
TRBV5-1,CASSPEGTGGGYTF
TRBV5-1,CASSLGTSSVQETQYF
TRBV7-9,CASSLAGQGTDTQYF
TRBV6-2/TRBV6-3,CASSYLGTAYNEQFF
TRBV4-2,CASSQVQATLNQPQHF
TRBV29-1,CSVTGASTDTQYF
TRBV7-8,CASILRGTVTSGNTIYF
TRBV11-2,CASSLGGAGQGGDTQYF
TRBV3-1/TRBV3-2,CASSQDGSGLGSREKLFF
TRBV7-2,CASSPNRVGQPQHF
TRBV6-2/TRBV6-3,CASSPAGGRDEQFF
TRBV19,CASSIRGGFSEAFF
TRBV6-6,CASSDGRGYEQYF
TRBV4-1,CASSPTVYPSGDSFF
TRBV14,CASSQVEGTGYTF
TRBV4-1,CASSQESMGLGQPQHF
TRBV27,CASSLEDRGQGETQYF
TRBV28,CASSLPHPGGGHQETQYF
TRBV5-1,CASSLGEWGNYGYTF